This is a list of T cell receptor beta chains from one sample in a study of T cells after yellow fever vaccination. TCRdb itself ran the 5' RACE reads through MiXCR, one entry per CDR3 protein. The sample lists 450,000 to 550,000 distinct CDR3 sequences, under 25% seen once, with roughly an eighth in the top ten. The starting material was PBMCs, obtained 15 days after the yellow fever booster vaccination. The origin of the receptors is a man aged 30-40 years who received the YFV17D yellow fever vaccine. The CDR3 runs from the conserved cysteine through the conserved F or W. Fields, in order: J gene, V gene, D gene, clone size, CDR3 protein, CDR3 DNA. D genes are given only for firm matches. The size of a clone is reported for some rows only, either as once, few or many, or as a class for expanded clones.

>TRBJ2-1|TRBV7-6|TRBD2|NA
CASSVGLAGGFNEQFF
TGTGCCAGCAGCGTGGGACTAGCGGGAGGTTTCAATGAGCAGTTCTTC
>TRBJ1-1|TRBV19|NA|many
CASSMGIAEAFF
TGTGCCAGTAGTATGGGGATCGCTGAAGCTTTCTTT
>TRBJ2-1|TRBV5-1|NA|NA
CASSLSRGLNEQFF
TGCGCCAGCAGCTTATCCCGAGGATTGAATGAGCAGTTCTTC
>TRBJ2-1|TRBV20-1|NA|NA
CSAPGTGAYNEQFF
TGCAGTGCACCCGGGACTGGAGCCTACAATGAGCAGTTCTTC
>TRBJ1-6|TRBV20-1|NA|few
CSAEDGSYNSPLHF
TGCAGTGCAGAAGACGGCTCCTATAATTCACCCCTCCACTTT
>TRBJ2-7|TRBV27|NA|NA
CASSRTRTYEQYF
TGTGCCAGCAGTCGTACACGGACCTACGAGCAGTACTTC
>TRBJ2-1|TRBV7-2|TRBD2|few
CASSEGLAGDHEQFF
TGTGCCAGCAGCGAGGGACTAGCGGGAGACCATGAGCAGTTCTTC
>TRBJ1-1|TRBV12-3/TRBV12-4|NA|NA
CASSLYGTQAFF
TGTGCCAGCAGTTTGTACGGAACACAAGCTTTCTTT
>TRBJ2-2|TRBV29-1|NA|NA
CSVLGDHAHTGELFF
TGCAGCGTGCTCGGCGACCACGCCCACACCGGGGAGCTGTTTTTT
>TRBJ2-7|TRBV5-1|TRBD1|NA
CASSNDGTGYYEQYF
TGCGCCAGCAGCAACGACGGGACAGGGTACTACGAGCAGTACTTC
>TRBJ2-7|TRBV29-1|NA|NA
CSVEDGKFYEQYF
TGCAGCGTTGAAGACGGTAAATTCTACGAGCAGTACTTC
>TRBJ2-3|TRBV20-1|TRBD2|NA
CSAQWSGGTDTQYF
TGCAGTGCACAATGGAGCGGGGGCACAGATACGCAGTATTTT
>TRBJ1-4|TRBV29-1|TRBD1|few
CSVATGGGEKLFF
TGCAGCGTGGCGACAGGGGGCGGTGAAAAACTGTTTTTT
>TRBJ2-3|TRBV15|TRBD1|few
CATSSTGPDTQYF
TGTGCCACCAGCTCGACAGGGCCAGATACGCAGTATTTT
>TRBJ2-1|TRBV7-6|TRBD2|few
CASSIGLATYNEQFF
TGTGCCAGCAGCATCGGACTAGCTACCTACAATGAGCAGTTCTTC
>TRBJ2-3|TRBV5-6|NA|few
CASTPGPGGTDTQYF
TGTGCCAGCACCCCAGGGCCAGGGGGCACAGATACGCAGTATTTT
>TRBJ2-3|TRBV25-1|NA|once
CASSAEPSTDTQYF
TGTGCCAGCAGTGCTGAACCGAGCACAGATACGCAGTATTTT
>TRBJ1-1|TRBV15|NA|few
CATSRDGGRGTEAFF
TGTGCCACCAGCAGAGATGGGGGGCGCGGGACTGAAGCTTTCTTT
>TRBJ2-7|TRBV7-2|TRBD1|NA
CASSLNHRGLYEQYF
TGTGCCAGCAGCTTAAACCACAGGGGGCTTTACGAGCAGTACTTC
>TRBJ2-2|TRBV5-5|NA|NA
CASSLYGSVNTGELFF
TGTGCCAGCAGCTTGTATGGTAGCGTCAACACCGGGGAGCTGTTTTTT
>TRBJ1-1|TRBV20-1|NA|few
CSARPGLVTEAFF
TGCAGTGCCCGTCCGGGTTTGGTCACTGAAGCTTTCTTT
>TRBJ1-5|TRBV7-9|NA|few
CASRYGIRGAGQPQHF
TGTGCCAGCAGATATGGGATTCGGGGGGCCGGACAGCCCCAGCATTTT
>TRBJ1-1|TRBV29-1|NA|NA
CSIRDSRHGKNTEAFF
TGCAGCATAAGGGACTCCAGGCACGGGAAGAACACTGAAGCTTTCTTT
>TRBJ2-3|TRBV12-3/TRBV12-4|TRBD1|NA
CASSPTGGKPDTQYF
TGTGCCAGCAGCCCGACAGGGGGCAAGCCAGATACGCAGTATTTT
>TRBJ2-2|TRBV5-6|TRBD1|NA
CASSWTGPPNTGELFF
TGTGCCAGCAGCTGGACAGGGCCCCCGAACACCGGGGAGCTGTTTTTT
>TRBJ2-2|TRBV6-1|TRBD2|NA
CASSGTSGATGELFF
TGTGCCAGCAGCGGGACTAGCGGGGCGACCGGGGAGCTGTTTTTT
>TRBJ1-3|TRBV11-2|NA|NA
CASSRSSGNTIYF
TGTGCCAGCAGCCGTTCCTCTGGAAACACCATATATTTT
>TRBJ2-7|TRBV12-3/TRBV12-4|TRBD1|NA
CASSPTGVTYEQYF
TGTGCCAGCAGTCCCACAGGGGTTACCTACGAGCAGTACTTC
>TRBJ2-1|TRBV29-1|TRBD2|few
CSVYRGGEQFF
TGCAGCGTTTACCGGGGGGGCGAGCAGTTCTTC
>TRBJ2-5|TRBV7-8|NA|NA
CASSSALGGEETQYF
TGTGCCAGCAGCTCCGCGCTGGGGGGAGAAGAGACCCAGTACTTC
>TRBJ2-3|TRBV25-1|TRBD1|few
CASSSRQGTVTDTQYF
TGTGCCAGCAGTTCCCGACAGGGCACAGTCACAGATACGCAGTATTTT
>TRBJ1-2|TRBV5-1|TRBD1|NA
CASSWGGRGSLNYGYTF
TGCGCCAGCAGCTGGGGGGGCAGGGGGTCCCTCAACTATGGCTACACCTTC
>TRBJ2-6|TRBV4-3|NA|many
CASSQGPTPSGANVLTF
TGCGCCAGCAGCCAAGGCCCAACCCCCTCTGGGGCCAACGTCCTGACTTTC
>TRBJ2-7|TRBV20-1|NA|NA
CSARPRRSAAYEQYF
TGCAGTGCTAGACCTCGGAGGAGCGCAGCCTACGAGCAGTACTTC
>TRBJ1-2|TRBV19|NA|few
CASSIGPAVYGYTF
TGTGCCAGTAGTATAGGACCGGCGGTCTATGGCTACACCTTC
>TRBJ2-7|TRBV5-5|TRBD2|NA
CASSDTSGYEQYF
TGTGCCAGCAGCGATACTAGCGGATACGAGCAGTACTTC
>TRBJ1-1|TRBV7-3|NA|NA
CASSLNPGRTEAFF
TGTGCCAGCAGCTTGAATCCCGGACGAACTGAAGCTTTCTTT
>TRBJ2-7|TRBV7-7|NA|few
CASSFSAGDSYEQYF
TGTGCCAGCAGCTTTTCGGCAGGGGACTCCTACGAGCAGTACTTC
>TRBJ2-1|TRBV29-1|NA|few
CSVEELGYNEQFF
TGCAGCGTTGAAGAATTGGGCTACAATGAGCAGTTCTTC
>TRBJ2-5|TRBV4-2|NA|few
CASSGGTRQETQYF
TGTGCCAGCAGCGGCGGGACACGTCAAGAGACCCAGTACTTC
>TRBJ2-7|TRBV20-1|NA|NA
CSARAMDGYEQYF
TGCAGTGCTAGAGCCATGGATGGCTACGAGCAGTACTTC
>TRBJ2-4|TRBV20-1|TRBD2|few
CSAISGEQAKNIQYF
TGCAGTGCAATCAGCGGGGAGCAAGCCAAAAACATTCAGTACTTC
>TRBJ2-1|TRBV7-9|NA|NA
CASSLALGQSSDEQFF
TGTGCCAGCAGCTTAGCGCTCGGTCAGAGCTCCGATGAGCAGTTCTTC
>TRBJ2-5|TRBV6-5|TRBD2|NA
CASSYGGGVQETQYF
TGTGCCAGCAGTTACGGGGGGGGGGTTCAAGAGACCCAGTACTTC
>TRBJ2-5|TRBV6-1|NA|NA
CASSEGVGSVTQYF
TGTGCCAGCAGTGAAGGGGTTGGAAGTGTGACCCAGTACTTC
>TRBJ2-1|TRBV6-1|NA|NA
CASRPDSPYNEQFF
TGTGCCAGCCGTCCGGACAGTCCCTACAATGAGCAGTTCTTC